This T cell receptor (beta chain) was identified during a study of spatial heterogeneity in lung cancer. In the study overall: Detection of beta-chain sequences consistently exceeded that of alpha-chain sequences. Within raw reads, each unique TCR and UMI combination appeared on average more than ten times.

The CDR3 loop spans 15 amino acids. Germline values: CDR1 MGHRA, CDR2 YSYEKL. V lost 4 bases and J lost 5; bases outside the gene matches: 4. One entry per CDR3 protein results from TCRdb running MiXCR on the 5' RACE reads. Counted here are tens of thousands of distinct CDR3 sequences, around 7% occurring once; the ten biggest clones make up 35%. This clonotype was counted ten times or more. The antigen is not known. Broader study findings: At resection, ubiquitous expanded tumor TCRs appeared in blood more than at follow-up.

Time point of the sample: blood at routine non-recurrence follow-up after resection. Whole RNA, isolated from tumor, nontumor lung or frozen PBMC, was sequenced without prior sorting. The chain couples TRBV4-1 to TRBJ2-1, with 11 positions matching TRBD2. Sample: PBMCs, taken at follow-up. The receptor comes from a female donor with early-stage non-small cell lung cancer. The CDR3 coding sequence is TGCGCCAGCAGCCTAGCGGGGGGGCGGGACAATGAGCAGTTCTTC. This encodes CASSLAGGRDNEQFF.